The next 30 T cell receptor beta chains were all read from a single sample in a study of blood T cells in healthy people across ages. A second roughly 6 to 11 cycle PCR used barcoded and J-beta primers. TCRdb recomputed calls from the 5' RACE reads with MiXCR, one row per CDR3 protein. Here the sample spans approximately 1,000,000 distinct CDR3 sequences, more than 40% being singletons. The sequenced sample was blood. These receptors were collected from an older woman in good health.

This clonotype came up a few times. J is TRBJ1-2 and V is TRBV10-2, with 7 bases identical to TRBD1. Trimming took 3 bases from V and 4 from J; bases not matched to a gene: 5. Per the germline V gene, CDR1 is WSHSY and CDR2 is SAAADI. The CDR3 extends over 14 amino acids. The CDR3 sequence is CASSDTDRVYGYTF. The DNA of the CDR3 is TGCGCCAGCAGTGATACAGACAGGGTCTATGGCTACACCTTC.

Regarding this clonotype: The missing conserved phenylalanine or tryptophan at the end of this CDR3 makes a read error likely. CDR3 region: CASSSTGGSYEQYL. The CDR3 DNA is TGCGCCAGCAGCTCCACAGGGGGCTCCTACGAGCAGTACTTG. The chain links TRBV5-1 to TRBJ2-7, with 8 nucleotides matching TRBD1. The CDR3 is 14 residues long. Losses at the gene ends were 3 bases for V and 0 bases for J; bases not matched to a gene: 2. Germline CDR1 and CDR2: SGHRS and YFSETQ.

The CDR3: CASRVTGVETQYF. CDR3 coding DNA: TGTGCCAGCAGGGTAACAGGGGTGGAGACCCAGTACTTC. The J gene is TRBJ2-5, the V gene TRBV11-2; 7 positions agree with TRBD1. Germline V gene sequence: CDR1 SGHAT, CDR2 FQNNGV. The CDR3 is 13 residues long. The V and J ends lost 6 bases and 5 bases, in that order; junction bases with no gene match: 6.

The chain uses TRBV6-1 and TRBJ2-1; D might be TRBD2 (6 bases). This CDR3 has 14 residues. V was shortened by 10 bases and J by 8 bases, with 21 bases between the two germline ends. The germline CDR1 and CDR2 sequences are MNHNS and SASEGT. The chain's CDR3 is CATTPGLGAHEQFF. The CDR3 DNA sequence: TGTGCCACCACACCGGGACTCGGGGCCCATGAGCAGTTCTTC.

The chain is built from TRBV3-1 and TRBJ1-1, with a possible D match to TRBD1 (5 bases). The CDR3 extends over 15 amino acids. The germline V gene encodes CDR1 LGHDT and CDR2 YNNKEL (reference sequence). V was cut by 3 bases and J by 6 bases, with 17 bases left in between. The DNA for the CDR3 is TGTGCCAGCAGCCAGGGACTAGTCATCATTGCTGAAGCTTTCTTT. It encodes CASSQGLVIIAEAFF.

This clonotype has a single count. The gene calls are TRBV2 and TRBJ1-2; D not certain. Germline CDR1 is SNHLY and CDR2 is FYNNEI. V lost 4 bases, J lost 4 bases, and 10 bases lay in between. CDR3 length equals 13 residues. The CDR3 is CASSAGAVYGYTF. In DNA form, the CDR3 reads TGTGCCAGCAGTGCAGGAGCAGTCTATGGCTACACCTTC.

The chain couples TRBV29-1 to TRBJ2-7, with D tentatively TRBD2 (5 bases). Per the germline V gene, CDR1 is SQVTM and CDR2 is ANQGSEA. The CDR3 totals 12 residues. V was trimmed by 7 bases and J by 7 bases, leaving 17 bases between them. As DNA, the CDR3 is TGCAGCGCCCGGAGGTCGGGGAATGAGCAGTACTTC. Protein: CSARRSGNEQYF.

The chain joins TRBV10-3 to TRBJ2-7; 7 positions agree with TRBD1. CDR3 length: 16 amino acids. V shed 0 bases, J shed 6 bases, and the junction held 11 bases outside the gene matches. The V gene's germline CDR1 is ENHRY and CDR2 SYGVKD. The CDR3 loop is CAISESWDSLSAEQYF. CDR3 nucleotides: TGTGCCATCAGTGAGTCCTGGGACAGTCTCTCGGCCGAGCAGTACTTC.

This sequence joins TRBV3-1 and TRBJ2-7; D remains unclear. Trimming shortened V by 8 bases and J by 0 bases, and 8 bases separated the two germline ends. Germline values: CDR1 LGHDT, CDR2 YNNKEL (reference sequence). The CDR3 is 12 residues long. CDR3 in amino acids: CASEDLSYEQYF. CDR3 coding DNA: TGTGCCAGCGAAGACCTCTCCTACGAGCAGTACTTC.

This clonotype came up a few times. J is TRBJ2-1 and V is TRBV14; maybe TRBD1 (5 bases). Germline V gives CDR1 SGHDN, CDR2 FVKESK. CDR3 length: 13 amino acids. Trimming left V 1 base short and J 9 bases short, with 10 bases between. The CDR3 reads CASSQARVGEQFF. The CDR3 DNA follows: TGTGCCAGCAGCCAAGCCAGGGTGGGTGAGCAGTTCTTC.

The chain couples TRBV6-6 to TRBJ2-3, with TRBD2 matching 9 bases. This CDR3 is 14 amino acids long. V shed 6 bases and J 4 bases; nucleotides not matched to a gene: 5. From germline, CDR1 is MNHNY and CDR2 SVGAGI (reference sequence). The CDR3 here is CASSTGLAADTQYF. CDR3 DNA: TGTGCCAGCAGCACGGGACTAGCAGCAGATACGCAGTATTTT.

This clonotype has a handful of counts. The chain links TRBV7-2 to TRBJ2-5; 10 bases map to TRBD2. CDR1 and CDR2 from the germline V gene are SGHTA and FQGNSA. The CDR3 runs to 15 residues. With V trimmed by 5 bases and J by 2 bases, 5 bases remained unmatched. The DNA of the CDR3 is TGTGCCAGCAGCACAGGACTAGCGGCACAAGAGACCCAGTACTTC. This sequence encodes CASSTGLAAQETQYF.

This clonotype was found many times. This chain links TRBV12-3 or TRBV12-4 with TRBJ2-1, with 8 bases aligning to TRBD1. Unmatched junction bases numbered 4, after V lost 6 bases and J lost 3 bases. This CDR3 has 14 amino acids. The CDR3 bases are TGTGCCAGCAGCCCTGGACAGGGCTACAATGAGCAGTTCTTC. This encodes CASSPGQGYNEQFF.

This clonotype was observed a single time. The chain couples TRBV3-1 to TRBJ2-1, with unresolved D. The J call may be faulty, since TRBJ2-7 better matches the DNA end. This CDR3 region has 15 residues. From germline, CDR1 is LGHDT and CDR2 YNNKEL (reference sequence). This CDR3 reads CASSHQRALYNEQYF. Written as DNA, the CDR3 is TGTGCCAGCAGTCACCAACGGGCCCTGTACAATGAGCAGTACTTC.

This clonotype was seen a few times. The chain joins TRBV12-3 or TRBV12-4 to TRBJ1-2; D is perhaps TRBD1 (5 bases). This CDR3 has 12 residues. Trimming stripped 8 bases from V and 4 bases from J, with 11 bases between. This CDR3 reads CASGKGSYGYTF. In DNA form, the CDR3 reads TGTGCCAGCGGGAAGGGGTCCTATGGCTACACCTTC.

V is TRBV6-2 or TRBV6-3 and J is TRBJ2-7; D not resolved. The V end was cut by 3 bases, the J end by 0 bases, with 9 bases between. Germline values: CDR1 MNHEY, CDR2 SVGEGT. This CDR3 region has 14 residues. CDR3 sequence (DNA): TGTGCCAGCAGTTATGGACGGGTCTCCTACGAGCAGTACTTC. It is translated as CASSYGRVSYEQYF.

The CDR3 spells CASSRTGIATLTDTQYF. CDR3 DNA sequence: TGTGCCAGCAGCAGGACCGGGATCGCGACCCTCACAGATACGCAGTATTTT. V gene TRBV12-3 or TRBV12-4 combines with J gene TRBJ2-3, with D perhaps matching TRBD2 (5 bases). There are 17 residues in the CDR3. Deletions cut 6 bases from V and 2 bases from J, with 21 bases between.

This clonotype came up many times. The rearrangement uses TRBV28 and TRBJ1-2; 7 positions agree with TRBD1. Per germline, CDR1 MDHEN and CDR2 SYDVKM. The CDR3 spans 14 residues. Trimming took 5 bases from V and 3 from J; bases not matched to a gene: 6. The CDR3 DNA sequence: TGTGCCAGCAGTCCCACCGGGACAGACTATGGCTACACCTTC. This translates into CASSPTGTDYGYTF.

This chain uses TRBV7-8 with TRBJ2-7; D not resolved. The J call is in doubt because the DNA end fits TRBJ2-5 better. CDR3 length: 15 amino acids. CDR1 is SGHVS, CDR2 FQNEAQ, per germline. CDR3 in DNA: TGTGCCAGTAGCCACACGAGAGTAGGTGGAGAGACCCAGTACTTC. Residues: CASSHTRVGGETQYF.

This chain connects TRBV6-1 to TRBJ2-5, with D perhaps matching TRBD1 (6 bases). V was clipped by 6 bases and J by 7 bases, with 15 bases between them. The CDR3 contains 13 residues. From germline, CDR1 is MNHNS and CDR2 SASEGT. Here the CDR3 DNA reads TGTGCCAGCAGGGGGGCAGCCCCCCCGACCCAGTACTTC. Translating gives CASRGAAPPTQYF.

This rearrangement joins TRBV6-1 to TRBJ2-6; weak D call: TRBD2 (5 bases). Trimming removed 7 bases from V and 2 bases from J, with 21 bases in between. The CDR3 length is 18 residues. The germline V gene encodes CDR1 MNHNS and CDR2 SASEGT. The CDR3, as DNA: TGTGCCAGCACCGATGACGGTGGGCTCGGGACTGGGGCCAACGTCCTGACTTTC. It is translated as CASTDDGGLGTGANVLTF.

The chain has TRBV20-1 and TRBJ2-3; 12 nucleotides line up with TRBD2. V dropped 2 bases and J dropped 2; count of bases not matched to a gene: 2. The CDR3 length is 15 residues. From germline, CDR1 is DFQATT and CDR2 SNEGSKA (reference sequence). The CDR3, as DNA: TGCAGTGCTAGACGGACTAGCGGGACCACAGATACGCAGTATTTT. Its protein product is CSARRTSGTTDTQYF.

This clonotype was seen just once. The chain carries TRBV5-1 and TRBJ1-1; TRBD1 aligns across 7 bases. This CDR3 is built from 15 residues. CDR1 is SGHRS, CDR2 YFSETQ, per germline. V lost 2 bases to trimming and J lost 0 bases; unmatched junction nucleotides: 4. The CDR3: CASSLQGRMNTEAFF. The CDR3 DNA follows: TGCGCCAGCAGCTTACAGGGGCGAATGAACACTGAAGCTTTCTTT.

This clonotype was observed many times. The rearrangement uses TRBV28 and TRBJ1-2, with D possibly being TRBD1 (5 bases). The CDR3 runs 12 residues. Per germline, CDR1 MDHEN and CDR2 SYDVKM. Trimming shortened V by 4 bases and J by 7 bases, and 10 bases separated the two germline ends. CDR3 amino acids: CASSSSGIGYTF. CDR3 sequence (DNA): TGTGCCAGCAGTTCTTCAGGGATTGGCTACACCTTC.

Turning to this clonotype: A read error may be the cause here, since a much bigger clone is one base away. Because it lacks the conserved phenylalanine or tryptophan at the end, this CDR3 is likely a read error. The CDR3 bases are TGTGCCAGCAAAAAAGGGCCCTTTCCCAATGAGCAGTTCTCC. This codes for CASKKGPFPNEQFS. The genes are TRBV2 and TRBJ2-1; D is ambiguous. The CDR3 sequence is 14 residues long. The germline V gene encodes CDR1 SNHLY and CDR2 FYNNEI. V was clipped by 7 bases and J by 6 bases, with 16 bases between them.

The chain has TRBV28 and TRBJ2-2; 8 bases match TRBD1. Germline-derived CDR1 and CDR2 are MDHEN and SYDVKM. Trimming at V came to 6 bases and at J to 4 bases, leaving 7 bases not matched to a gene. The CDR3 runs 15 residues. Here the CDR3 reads CASSRRQGLTGELFF. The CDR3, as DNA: TGTGCCAGCAGCCGAAGACAGGGGCTCACCGGGGAGCTGTTTTTT.

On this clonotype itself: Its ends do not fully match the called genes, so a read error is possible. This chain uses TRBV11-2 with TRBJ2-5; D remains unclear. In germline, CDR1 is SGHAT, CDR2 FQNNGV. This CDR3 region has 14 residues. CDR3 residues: CACSLELVGETQYF. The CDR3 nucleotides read TGTGCCTGCAGCTTAGAACTTGTAGGGGAGACCCAGTACTTC.

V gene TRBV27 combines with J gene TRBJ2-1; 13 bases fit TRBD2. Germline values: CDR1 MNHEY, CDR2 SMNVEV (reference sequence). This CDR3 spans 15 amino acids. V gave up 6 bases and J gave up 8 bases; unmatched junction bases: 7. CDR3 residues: CASSRTSGSNYEQFF. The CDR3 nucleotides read TGTGCCAGCAGCCGGACTAGCGGGAGTAACTATGAGCAGTTCTTC.

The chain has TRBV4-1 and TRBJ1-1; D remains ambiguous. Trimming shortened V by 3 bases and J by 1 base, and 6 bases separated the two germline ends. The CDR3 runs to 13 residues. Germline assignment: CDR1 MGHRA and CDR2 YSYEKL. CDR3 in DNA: TGCGCCAGCAGCCAGTTGGGGAACACTGAAGCTTTCTTT. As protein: CASSQLGNTEAFF.

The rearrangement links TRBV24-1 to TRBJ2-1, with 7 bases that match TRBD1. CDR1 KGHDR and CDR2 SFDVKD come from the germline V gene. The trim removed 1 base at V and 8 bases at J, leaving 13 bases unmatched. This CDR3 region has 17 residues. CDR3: CATSDFPTGDADHEQFF. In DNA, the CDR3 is TGTGCCACCAGTGATTTTCCAACAGGGGATGCTGACCATGAGCAGTTCTTC.